This TCR beta chain originates from a study of cytomegalovirus exposure and HLA in healthy donors. Germline-derived CDR1 and CDR2 are MDHEN and SYDVKM. V dropped 9 bases and J dropped 7; count of bases not matched to a gene: 16. The CDR3 is 16 amino acids. A multiplex PCR was run with 60 Vbeta primers and 13 Jbeta primers. The method was immunoSEQ multiplex PCR; TCRdb's version includes in-frame clones alone and lacks a portion of them. The top ten clones hold around 2.1% of a sample with more than 95,000 clones, more than 70% of them seen once. Sequenced: PBMCs. The V call is TRBV28, the J call TRBJ2-1; TRBD2 matches 9 bases. This clonotype was obtained from a young man in good health and CMV-seronegative. The CDR3 nucleotides are TGTGCCAGTAAGCAGGCGGGAGGGCTTTTGGGGAATGAGCAGTTCTTC. Translating it yields CASKQAGGLLGNEQFF.